Shown below are 26 T cell receptor beta chains from a single sample sequenced in a study of blood T cells in healthy people across ages. The second PCR ran about 6 to 12 cycles with a sample-barcoded 5' primer and J-beta primers. MiXCR, applied by TCRdb to the 5' RACE reads, yields one record per CDR3 protein. The table shows 750,000 to 950,000 distinct CDR3 sequences, with almost 30% occurring only once. The same specimen was also included in a second study, on T cells of mothers and their children.

The sample consisted of blood. The source of these receptors is a woman between 40 and 55 years old in good health.

This clonotype was detected a few times. The chain joins TRBV9 to TRBJ1-5; no clear D. Germline values: CDR1 SGDLS, CDR2 YYNGEE. CDR3 length: 15 residues. Trimming removed 0 bases at V and 2 bases at J, with 9 bases between. The CDR3 region is CASSVGARRNQPQHF. CDR3 DNA: TGTGCCAGCAGCGTAGGCGCGAGGCGCAATCAGCCCCAGCATTTT.

This clonotype was seen ten or more times. This chain links TRBV21-1 with TRBJ2-7; the D call of TRBD1 is as the table states it, not checked on the DNA. TRBV21-1 is deemed a pseudogene. The CDR3 is 15 residues long. The DNA for the CDR3 is TGTGCCAGCAGCAAAGTCAGGGCAAATTCCTACGAGCAGTACTTC. As protein: CASSKVRANSYEQYF.

This clonotype was seen more than once but under ten times. The genes are TRBV5-6 and TRBJ2-5, with 12 bases aligning to TRBD2. J gave up 4 bases and V 4 bases, and 11 bases lay outside the gene matches. The germline gives CDR1 SGHDT, CDR2 YYEEEE. This CDR3 comprises 17 residues. The CDR3 spells CASSEILLAGGRETQYF. The DNA for the CDR3 is TGTGCCAGCAGCGAGATCCTCCTAGCGGGGGGGCGAGAGACCCAGTACTTC.

Of note for this clonotype: A much larger clone lies one base from this, so it may be a read error. The chain has TRBV12-3 or TRBV12-4 and TRBJ2-1, with D perhaps given as TRBD1 or TRBD2 (6 bases each). TRBJ2-7 explains the end of the DNA better; the J call may be wrong. The CDR3 length is 14 residues. CDR3 residues: CASSFPRGRNEQYF. Written as DNA, the CDR3 is TGTGCCAGCAGTTTTCCCCGGGGGCGCAATGAGCAGTACTTC.

This clonotype was seen repeatedly, ten times or more. This sequence joins TRBV7-2 and TRBJ1-2; no firm D call. The CDR3 contains 14 residues. V was shortened by 0 bases and J by 1 base, with 6 bases between the two germline ends. The germline V gene encodes CDR1 SGHTA and CDR2 FQGNSA. This chain's CDR3 is CASSLAVDNYGYTF. As DNA, the CDR3 is TGTGCCAGCAGCTTAGCAGTCGATAACTATGGCTACACCTTC.

This rearrangement joins TRBV7-8 to TRBJ2-1; D is possibly TRBD1 or TRBD2 (5 bases each). Germline V lookup: CDR1 SGHVS, CDR2 FQNEAQ. The germline V and J ends were trimmed by 1 base and 6 bases, with 16 bases remaining between them. CDR3 length: 16 amino acids. The CDR3 DNA reads as TGTGCCAGCAGCTTAGAAGGGGACGGTCCAGGCAATGAGCAGTTCTTC. Translating gives CASSLEGDGPGNEQFF.

The V call is TRBV5-1, the J call TRBJ2-3; 16 bases map to TRBD2. The germline V gene encodes CDR1 SGHRS and CDR2 YFSETQ. Unmatched junction bases numbered 11, after V lost 4 bases and J lost 3 bases. The CDR3 totals 19 residues. CDR3 bases: TGCGCCAGCAGCCCGGGACTAGCGGGGGGGCCGAGGACGACAGATACGCAGTATTTT. It is translated as CASSPGLAGGPRTTDTQYF.

This clonotype was detected many times. The genes are TRBV7-2 and TRBJ1-2, with D uncertain. CDR1 SGHTA and CDR2 FQGNSA come from the germline V gene. Trimming left V 2 bases short and J 8 bases short, with 18 bases between. The CDR3 spans 15 residues. CDR3 loop: CASSLPSGVGYGYTF. CDR3 in DNA: TGTGCCAGCAGCTTACCCAGCGGAGTAGGGTACGGCTACACCTTC.

This rearrangement joins TRBV9 to TRBJ2-5; 9 positions agree with TRBD2. Germline CDR1 SGDLS, CDR2 YYNGEE. This CDR3 has 15 residues. J lost 11 bases, V lost 3 bases, and 14 bases had no gene match. The CDR3: CASSEQGTSYHEQYF. The CDR3 DNA follows: TGTGCCAGCAGCGAGCAGGGGACTAGCTATCATGAGCAGTACTTC. The complete variable domain, with remaining parts taken from reference TRBV9 and TRBJ2-5, reads DSGVTQTPKHLITATGQRVTLRCSPRSGDLSVYWYQQSLDQGLQFLIQYYNGEERAKGNILERFSAQQFPDLHSELNLSSLELGDSALYFCASSEQGTSYHEQYFGPGTRLLVL.

The chain carries TRBV7-2 and TRBJ2-4; 11 nucleotides agree with TRBD2. The J call may be faulty, since TRBJ2-7 better matches the DNA end. Germline loops: CDR1 SGHTA, CDR2 FQGNSA. The CDR3 contains 15 residues. Written as DNA, the CDR3 is TGTGCCAGCAGCTACGGCCTAGCGGGGGGAAACGAGCAGTACTTC. Residues: CASSYGLAGGNEQYF.

The chain couples TRBV7-2 to TRBJ1-1, with a tentative D call TRBD1 (6 bases). Germline V gives CDR1 SGHTA, CDR2 FQGNSA. Trimming left V 8 bases short and J 11 bases short, with 36 bases between. The CDR3 sequence is 18 residues long. CDR3 DNA sequence: TGTGCCAGCTCGGTGGAGGGTCCGGGGGCAAATCCAACCTATGGGGCTTTCTTT. This encodes CASSVEGPGANPTYGAFF.

This clonotype was picked up a small number of times. The V gene is TRBV28, the J gene TRBJ1-2, with D perhaps TRBD1 (5 bases). The CDR3 covers 13 residues. Looked up from germline, CDR1 is MDHEN and CDR2 is SYDVKM. V was pared by 4 bases and J by 4 bases, with 10 bases between. The CDR3 nucleotides are TGTGCCAGCAGTTCCCAGGGTACCTATGGCTACACCTTC. Protein: CASSSQGTYGYTF.

This clonotype was seen a few times. V usage is TRBV7-6 and J usage is TRBJ2-5, with 10 bases lining up with TRBD1. The CDR3 has 14 amino acids. The V segment lost 5 bases and the J segment 6 bases; nucleotides outside the gene matches: 6. CDR1 and CDR2 (germline): SGHVS, FNYEAQ. The CDR3 protein is CASSRDRGGQTQYF. The CDR3 nucleotides are TGTGCCAGCAGCCGGGACAGGGGAGGTCAGACCCAGTACTTC.

This clonotype was seen only a few times. CDR3 sequence: CASSFGLAGSGEQYF. As DNA, the CDR3 is TGTGCCAGCAGCTTCGGGCTAGCGGGGTCCGGGGAGCAGTACTTC. The V and J genes are TRBV7-6 and TRBJ2-7; 9 bases are a match to TRBD2. This CDR3 is 15 amino acids long. Germline assignment: CDR1 SGHVS and CDR2 FNYEAQ. J lost 7 bases, V lost 3 bases, and 10 bases had no gene match.

About this clonotype: One junction end disagrees with the germline gene, perhaps due to a read error. The rearrangement joins TRBV2 to TRBJ2-4; 9 bases agree with TRBD1. The J call is doubtful: the DNA matches TRBJ2-7 better. Germline V gene lookup returns CDR1 SNHLY and CDR2 FYNNEI. This CDR3 contains 16 residues. CDR3 in DNA: TGTGCCGGCAGTGGGCAGTCCGGGACAGGGAGGTACGAGCAGTACTTC. Its translation is CAGSGQSGTGRYEQYF.

The table lists this clonotype with a count of one. A read error may produce the germline difference seen at one junction end. V and J are TRBV20-1 and TRBJ2-6; the match to TRBD1 covers 10 bases. This CDR3 comprises 20 residues. Germline values: CDR1 DFQATT, CDR2 SNEGSKA (reference sequence). CDR3 in amino acids: CSARESLSGTGVSGANVPTF. In nucleotides, the CDR3 is TGCAGTGCTAGAGAATCCCTGTCCGGGACAGGGGTGTCTGGGGCCAACGTCCCGACTTTC.

In this sample, this clonotype turned up a few times. J is TRBJ2-3 and V is TRBV5-1; D may be TRBD2 (7 bases). The germline gives CDR1 SGHRS, CDR2 YFSETQ. V lost 1 base and J lost 4, with 13 bases in between. This CDR3 is built from 15 residues. CDR3 residues: CASSLIGGPADTQYF. In nucleotides, the CDR3 is TGCGCCAGCAGCTTGATCGGGGGGCCGGCAGATACGCAGTATTTT.

The J gene is TRBJ2-1, the V gene TRBV10-3; D is ambiguous. Trimming left V 4 bases short and J 5 bases short, with 9 bases between. Germline V gene data show CDR1 as ENHRY and CDR2 as SYGVKD. This CDR3 spans 13 amino acids. CDR3 nucleotides: TGTGCCATCAGTGGTGGTAATAACAATGAGCAGTTCTTC. This codes for CAISGGNNNEQFF.

Many counts were recorded for this clonotype. The rearrangement uses TRBV28 and TRBJ2-7, with D hard to call. CDR3 length: 15 residues. Germline V lookup: CDR1 MDHEN, CDR2 SYDVKM. V lost 7 bases and J lost 2, with 18 bases in between. The CDR3 DNA reads TGTGCCAGCACCTCCTGGACCGAGGCCCCCTACGAGCAGTACTTC. Its protein is CASTSWTEAPYEQYF. Based on the CDR3 plus reference TRBV28 and TRBJ2-7, the full variable domain is DVKVTQSSRYLVKRTGEKVFLECVQDMDHENMFWYRQDPGLGLRLIYFSYDVKMKEKGDIPEGYSVSREKKERFSLILESASTNQTSMYLCASTSWTEAPYEQYFGPGTRLTVT.

Remarks on this clonotype: The germline gene is not matched at one end of the junction; a read error may be the cause. This rearrangement joins TRBV20-1 to TRBJ2-3; D assignment may be TRBD1 or TRBD2 (6 bases each). Germline V gene lookup returns CDR1 DFQATT and CDR2 SNEGSKA (reference sequence). CDR3 length: 15 residues. CDR3 coding DNA: TGCAGTGCTGGAGATTTGGGGGGCCGTGCAGATACGCAGTATTTT. It translates to CSAGDLGGRADTQYF.

The chain carries TRBV10-3 and TRBJ1-2; D is unclear. The CDR3 runs 14 residues. Germline lookup yields CDR1 ENHRY and CDR2 SYGVKD. Trimming shortened V by 0 bases and J by 8 bases, and 13 bases separated the two germline ends. The CDR3 DNA reads as TGTGCCATCAGTGAGTCGATCGAGGCCGGGGGCTACACCTTC. This gives the protein CAISESIEAGGYTF.

The V and J genes are TRBV7-3 and TRBJ2-3; D assignment may be TRBD1 or TRBD2 (7 bases each). Germline V gene lookup returns CDR1 SGHTA and CDR2 FQGTGA. The CDR3 loop spans 16 amino acids. V lost 5 bases and J lost 4, with 19 bases in between. The DNA of the CDR3 is TGTGCCAGCAGCCCTCAACAGGGGAGGGTAGCAGATACGCAGTATTTT. It encodes CASSPQQGRVADTQYF.

This clonotype was seen more than once but under ten times. The chain carries TRBV4-3 and TRBJ1-2; D call uncertain. The CDR3 length is 15 residues. Trimming cost V 3 bases and J 2 bases, with 13 bases left between them. Per germline, CDR1 LGHNA and CDR2 YSLEER. DNA of the CDR3: TGCGCCAGCAGCCACAACCAGGCCGGAAACTATGGCTACACCTTC. Protein sequence: CASSHNQAGNYGYTF.

The chain joins TRBV30 to TRBJ1-1, with D uncertain. This CDR3 is built from 12 residues. The germline V and J ends were trimmed by 1 base and 9 bases, with 12 bases remaining between them. From germline, CDR1 is GTSNPN and CDR2 SVGIG (reference sequence). The CDR3 here is CAWSADARQAFF. DNA for the CDR3: TGTGCCTGGAGTGCTGACGCCAGGCAAGCTTTCTTT.

This clonotype was detected only a few times. The chain couples TRBV20-1 to TRBJ1-5; D might be TRBD1 (6 bases). CDR1 DFQATT and CDR2 SNEGSKA come from the germline V gene (reference sequence). V lost 5 bases and J 4 bases, leaving 15 bases between the germline ends. The CDR3 is 14 residues long. The CDR3 is CSAAAGAGNQPQHF. CDR3 coding DNA: TGCAGTGCTGCCGCGGGGGCAGGGAATCAGCCCCAGCATTTT.

This clonotype was seen once. One end of the junction is discordant with germline, which a read error may explain. The rearrangement joins TRBV20-1 to TRBJ1-4, with 7 bases fitting TRBD1. Germline CDR1 DFQATT, CDR2 SNEGSKA (reference sequence). This CDR3 is built from 15 residues. The CDR3 nucleotides read TGCAGTGCTAGAGATTTTCGACAGGGAGGGGAAAAACGGTTTTTT. This codes for CSARDFRQGGEKRFF.